Included here is one T cell receptor (beta chain) sequence, with context. This record belongs to a study of cytomegalovirus exposure and HLA in healthy donors. The CDR3 sequence is 13 residues long. V lost 4 bases and J lost 3, with 7 bases in between. Per germline, CDR1 MNHEY and CDR2 SMNVEV (reference sequence). Researchers ran the PCR with 60 Vbeta and 13 Jbeta primers. TCRdb keeps only in-frame clones here, not all; method: immunoSEQ multiplex PCR. Among 150,000 to 200,000 clones listed, roughly 85% were seen once. Sequencing was done on a sample of PBMCs. This chain connects TRBV27 to TRBJ1-5; no firm D call. This TCR was sampled from a woman aged 25 to 39 in good health and CMV-seropositive. Here the CDR3 reads CASSYGDNQPQHF. The CDR3, as DNA: TGTGCCAGCAGTTACGGGGACAATCAGCCCCAGCATTTT.